The present entry profiles one T cell receptor (beta chain) with its context. Its specificity is not known. V shed 3 bases and J 1 base; nucleotides not matched to a gene: 12. Germline V gives CDR1 SGDLS, CDR2 YYNGEE. The CDR3 sequence is 17 residues long. The data are from a study of CD8 T cells in ankylosing spondylitis. Findings of the study overall: About 8 highly homologous variants made up a TCR beta motif that seemed to typify ankylosing spondylitis blood. A CD8+ phenotype characterized the disease-linked clones, which were relatively rare in peripheral blood.

Preparation of TCR beta libraries was done by quantitative 5'-RACE with molecular barcodes. Via MiXCR, TCRdb re-called the 5' RACE reads, giving one row per CDR3 protein. The sample lists about 540,000 distinct CDR3 sequences; 12% were seen once. The TCR originated in a male donor with ankylosing spondylitis. The specimen was blood, either unsorted or a sorted T cell fraction (not recorded which). The rearrangement uses TRBV9 and TRBJ2-5; TRBD1 matches at 7 bases. CDR3 coding DNA: TGTGCCAGCAGCGCGATAAGAGGGACAGTCTTCCAAGAGACCCAGTACTTC. It is translated as CASSAIRGTVFQETQYF.